The 29 T cell receptor beta chains below all came from one sample that was sequenced in a study of OX40 agonist ivuxolimab in advanced cancers. Clones were read by immunoSEQ multiplex PCR, and TCRdb kept only the in-frame ones, dropping some. The table has 100,000 or so clones, 89% seen once; the top ten hold 0.15% to 0.2%. The material was CD4+ or CD8+ T cells sorted from blood, obtained in a trial of the OX40 agonist ivuxolimab. These TCRs come from an adult with an advanced solid tumor such as melanoma, head and neck, liver or kidney cancer.

For this clone: Other nucleotide sequences in the sample specify the same CDR3. This chain links TRBV9 with TRBJ1-3, with 8 positions matching TRBD1. The CDR3 consists of 15 residues. Germline-derived CDR1 and CDR2 are SGDLS and YYNGEE. V lost 1 base and J lost 2; bases outside the gene matches: 2. The CDR3 DNA is TGTGCCAGCAGCGTATCACAGGGGGCTGGAAACACCATATATTTT. This sequence encodes CASSVSQGAGNTIYF.

The chain links TRBV28 to TRBJ1-5; maybe TRBD1 (6 bases). Germline V gives CDR1 MDHEN, CDR2 SYDVKM. This CDR3 region has 18 residues. Trimming took 5 bases from V and 0 from J, leaving 20 bases between them. The CDR3 region is CASSPSPDSFYSNQPQHF. The CDR3 coding sequence is TGTGCCAGCAGTCCTTCCCCGGACAGTTTCTATAGCAATCAGCCCCAGCATTTT.

The V gene is TRBV4-2, the J gene TRBJ2-5; 7 bases fit TRBD1. There are 16 residues in the CDR3. Germline CDR1 LGHNA, CDR2 YNFKEQ. J gave up 4 bases and V 1 base, and 9 bases lay outside the gene matches. The CDR3 region has the DNA TGTGCCAGCAGCCAAGCTCTACAGGGGACGGGAGAGACCCAGTACTTC. Protein product: CASSQALQGTGETQYF.

This sequence joins TRBV4-1 and TRBJ2-1; 8 bases fit TRBD2. With V trimmed by 2 bases and J by 4 bases, 7 bases remained unmatched. The germline CDR1 and CDR2 sequences are MGHRA and YSYEKL. The CDR3 loop spans 16 amino acids. The CDR3 DNA sequence: TGCGCCAGCAGCCAATCTGCTAGCGGGCCATACAATGAGCAGTTCTTC. Translating gives CASSQSASGPYNEQFF.

This clone occurred a few times. This rearrangement joins TRBV11-2 to TRBJ2-7, with 9 nucleotides matching TRBD1. CDR1 is SGHAT and CDR2 is FQNNGV in the germline V gene. This CDR3 is 11 amino acids long. J was trimmed by 7 bases and V by 11 bases; bases with no gene match: 6. CDR3: CAGGQGREQYF. CDR3 sequence (DNA): TGTGCCGGAGGACAGGGGCGAGAGCAGTACTTC.

The rearrangement links TRBV5-1 to TRBJ2-5; perhaps TRBD1 as D (6 bases). This CDR3 has 15 residues. Trimming pared 2 bases from V and 5 bases from J, leaving 16 bases between. In germline, CDR1 is SGHRS, CDR2 YFSETQ. The CDR3 DNA is TGCGCCAGCAGCTTAACAGGGTACATGGGGGAGACCCAGTACTTC. Residues: CASSLTGYMGETQYF.

The chain joins TRBV27 to TRBJ1-4, with D hard to call. Per germline, CDR1 MNHEY and CDR2 SMNVEV (reference sequence). Deletions cut 3 bases from V and 8 bases from J, with 13 bases between. This CDR3 is 14 amino acids long. The CDR3 protein is CASSLVSTGEKLFF. CDR3 DNA sequence: TGTGCCAGCAGTTTGGTCTCCACCGGGGAAAAACTGTTTTTT. Supplemented by reference TRBV27 and TRBJ1-4, the full variable domain reads EAQVTQNPRYLITVTGKKLTVTCSQNMNHEYMSWYRQDPGLGLRQIYYSMNVEVTDKGDVPEGYKVSRKEKRNFPLILESPSPNQTSLYFCASSLVSTGEKLFFGSGTQLSVL.

The chain carries TRBV4-1 and TRBJ1-2; no firm D call. Trimming pared 0 bases from V and 3 bases from J, leaving 5 bases between. This CDR3 comprises 13 residues. Germline CDR1 MGHRA, CDR2 YSYEKL. As DNA, the CDR3 is TGCGCCAGCAGCCAAGATCTTGACTATGGCTACACCTTC. Protein: CASSQDLDYGYTF.

This chain links TRBV15 with TRBJ2-6; D unclear. Germline CDR1 is LNHNV and CDR2 is YYDKDF (reference sequence). V was clipped by 6 bases and J by 0 bases, with 18 bases between them. The CDR3 sequence is 18 residues long. CDR3 sequence (DNA): TGTGCCACCAGGGGCCCCCTAAAAGGGCCCTCTGGGGCCAACGTCCTGACTTTC. Protein product: CATRGPLKGPSGANVLTF.

The V and J genes are TRBV5-1 and TRBJ1-4; D is perhaps TRBD1 (5 bases). This CDR3 has 17 amino acids. Germline CDR1 and CDR2: SGHRS and YFSETQ. V was pared by 5 bases and J by 7 bases, with 24 bases between. The CDR3 sequence: CASSRGERAWAVEKLFF. DNA for the CDR3: TGCGCCAGCAGTCGGGGGGAAAGGGCGTGGGCCGTTGAAAAACTGTTTTTT.

The genes are TRBV6-1 and TRBJ1-5, with D tentatively TRBD1 (5 bases). Deletions cut 7 bases from V and 2 bases from J, with 15 bases between. The germline gives CDR1 MNHNS, CDR2 SASEGT. The CDR3 extends over 15 amino acids. The CDR3 loop is CASTSIGGGNQPQHF. CDR3 DNA: TGTGCCAGCACCTCCATCGGAGGGGGCAATCAGCCCCAGCATTTT.

This chain uses TRBV10-1 with TRBJ2-7, with 9 nucleotides matching TRBD2. The germline V gene has CDR1 WNHNN and CDR2 SYGVQD (reference sequence). This CDR3 is built from 15 residues. With 1 base clipped from V and 6 bases from J, the junction kept 7 bases outside the gene matches. In DNA, the CDR3 is TGCGCCAGCAGTGAGTTGCGGGGGGGCGTGGGCGAGCAGTACTTC. This gives the protein CASSELRGGVGEQYF.

V gene TRBV5-4 combines with J gene TRBJ1-1; TRBD1 matches 7 bases. The germline V gene encodes CDR1 SGHNT and CDR2 YYREEE (reference sequence). CDR3 size: 14 residues. V dropped 3 bases and J dropped 0; count of bases not matched to a gene: 2. CDR3 sequence: CASSSGQMNTEAFF. The CDR3 nucleotides are TGTGCCAGCAGCTCGGGACAGATGAACACTGAAGCTTTCTTT.

The rearrangement uses TRBV6-5 and TRBJ2-5; perhaps D is TRBD1 or TRBD2 (7 bases each). Near its end, the DNA agrees better with TRBJ2-7, so the J call may be wrong. Germline CDR1 reads MNHEY; CDR2 reads SVGAGI. The CDR3 sequence is 13 residues long. CDR3 in amino acids: CASTPGGAREQYF. The CDR3 coding sequence is TGTGCCAGCACCCCAGGGGGGGCCCGCGAGCAGTACTTC.

The chain couples TRBV7-6 to TRBJ1-1, with unresolved D. V was shortened by 1 base and J by 3 bases, with 12 bases between the two germline ends. The germline V gene has CDR1 SGHVS and CDR2 FNYEAQ. This CDR3 contains 15 residues. CDR3 in amino acids: CASSLGQNRDTEAFF. The CDR3 bases are TGTGCCAGCAGCTTAGGACAAAACCGGGACACTGAAGCTTTCTTT.

The rearrangement uses TRBV7-9 and TRBJ1-2, with 8 bases matching TRBD1. This CDR3 region has 15 residues. Losses at the gene ends were 5 bases for V and 0 bases for J; bases not matched to a gene: 5. Per the germline V gene, CDR1 is SEHNR and CDR2 is FQNEAQ (reference sequence). Here the CDR3 DNA reads TGTGCCAGCAGCCCGCAGACAGGGGCTAACTATGGCTACACCTTC. It codes for CASSPQTGANYGYTF.

The CDR3 DNA reads TGCGCCAGCAGCTCGGGACTAGCAGGAGTTCAGCAGTTCTTC. Its translation: CASSSGLAGVQQFF. The V and J genes are TRBV5-1 and TRBJ2-1; 9 nucleotides line up with TRBD2. Germline V lookup: CDR1 SGHRS, CDR2 YFSETQ. After removal of 3 bases from V and 11 bases from J, the junction contained 9 bases not matched to a gene. The CDR3 length is 14 residues.

The rearrangement joins TRBV7-9 to TRBJ2-3, with D maybe TRBD2 (5 bases). The CDR3 loop spans 14 amino acids. Trimming cost V 5 bases and J 0 bases, with 9 bases left between them. From germline, CDR1 is SEHNR and CDR2 FQNEAQ (reference sequence). DNA for the CDR3: TGTGCCAGCAGCGCGTTAGCGAGCACAGATACGCAGTATTTT. Protein: CASSALASTDTQYF.

The chain employs TRBV19 and TRBJ1-4, with a weak D call TRBD1 (5 bases). CDR1 and CDR2 (germline): LNHDA, SQIVND (reference sequence). V was pared by 2 bases and J by 8 bases, with 15 bases between. CDR3 size: 15 residues. CDR3 nucleotide sequence: TGTGCCAGTAGTATATCTAGGGGAGCGAGGGAAAAACTGTTTTTT. Amino acids: CASSISRGAREKLFF.

The V gene is TRBV2, the J gene TRBJ2-2; TRBD1 matches 9 bases. Germline V gene lookup returns CDR1 SNHLY and CDR2 FYNNEI. The CDR3 is 16 residues long. V dropped 5 bases and J dropped 7; count of bases not matched to a gene: 11. The CDR3 region is CASSRTGDSRRGELFF. The CDR3 coding sequence is TGTGCCAGCAGTCGGACAGGGGACTCCCGGCGCGGGGAGCTGTTTTTT.

The chain combines TRBV21-1 with TRBJ2-5; the DNA was not compared with TRBD2, the D call given in the table. TRBV21-1 represents a pseudogene. The CDR3 has 14 residues. CDR3 sequence: CASRLGRDQETQYF. CDR3 in DNA: TGTGCCAGCAGACTAGGGAGAGACCAAGAGACCCAGTACTTC.

This clone was counted once. DNA of the CDR3: TGTGCCAGCAGGGAAAAAACCCACTCTGGGGCCAACGTCCTGACTTTC. This encodes CASREKTHSGANVLTF. The chain joins TRBV2 to TRBJ2-6; D remains ambiguous. V gave up 6 bases and J gave up 0 bases, with 12 bases separating them. Per the germline V gene, CDR1 is SNHLY and CDR2 is FYNNEI. The CDR3 is 16 amino acids.

J is TRBJ2-5 and V is TRBV30; the D is unclear. This CDR3 comprises 13 residues. From germline, CDR1 is GTSNPN and CDR2 SVGIG (reference sequence). Trimming cost V 0 bases and J 5 bases, with 10 bases left between them. The CDR3 region is CAWSVRSAETQYF. CDR3 nucleotides: TGTGCCTGGAGTGTCCGATCGGCGGAGACCCAGTACTTC.

The chain joins TRBV5-1 to TRBJ2-1; D is perhaps TRBD1 (5 bases). Germline values: CDR1 SGHRS, CDR2 YFSETQ. V lost 4 bases, J lost 7 bases, and 12 bases lay in between. The CDR3 runs to 13 residues. The CDR3 DNA reads TGCGCCAGCAGCCTGGGGCCCGAGAATGAGCAGTTCTTC. It translates to CASSLGPENEQFF.

The chain has TRBV25-1 and TRBJ2-3; 8 nucleotides line up with TRBD2. This CDR3 region has 17 residues. V lost 1 base, J lost 0 bases, and 6 bases stayed unmatched. Germline V gives CDR1 MGHDK, CDR2 SYGVNS. The CDR3 here is CASSEFGAGASTDTQYF. The CDR3 bases are TGTGCCAGCAGTGAATTTGGAGCGGGGGCTAGCACAGATACGCAGTATTTT.

The V and J genes are TRBV5-1 and TRBJ1-2; no clear D gene. The CDR3 covers 13 residues. Germline values: CDR1 SGHRS, CDR2 YFSETQ. Trimming took off 3 bases at V and 7 bases at J, with 13 bases between the two ends. The CDR3 region has the DNA TGCGCCAGCAGCTCATTAAACCTGGGTGGCTACACCTTC. Translated: CASSSLNLGGYTF.

V usage is TRBV5-1 and J usage is TRBJ1-1; maybe TRBD1 (5 bases). CDR3 size: 15 residues. Per the germline V gene, CDR1 is SGHRS and CDR2 is YFSETQ. V dropped 1 base and J dropped 5 bases, with 15 bases sitting between them. For the CDR3, the DNA is TGCGCCAGCAGCTTGACACCGCGTGGGGGGACTGAAGCTTTCTTT. Its protein product is CASSLTPRGGTEAFF.

The V and J genes are TRBV2 and TRBJ2-3; 10 bases line up with TRBD2. Germline trimming cut 6 bases from V and 2 bases from J; bases unmatched to any gene: 5. This CDR3 spans 15 amino acids. Germline-derived CDR1 and CDR2 are SNHLY and FYNNEI. CDR3 sequence reads: CASSYSGGLTDTQYF. In DNA, the CDR3 is TGTGCCAGCAGCTATAGCGGGGGGCTCACAGATACGCAGTATTTT. The whole variable domain, filled in from reference TRBV2 and TRBJ2-3, reads EPEVTQTPSHQVTQMGQEVILRCVPISNHLYFYWYRQILGQKVEFLVSFYNNEISEKSEIFDDQFSVERPDGSNFTLKIRSTKLEDSAMYFCASSYSGGLTDTQYFGPGTRLTVL.

The chain is built from TRBV5-1 and TRBJ2-3; D unclear. The V end was cut by 4 bases, the J end by 5 bases, with 11 bases between. This CDR3 contains 13 residues. Germline V lookup: CDR1 SGHRS, CDR2 YFSETQ. Here the CDR3 reads CASSLGSGDTQYF. The CDR3 DNA reads as TGCGCCAGCAGCCTAGGATCAGGAGATACGCAGTATTTT.